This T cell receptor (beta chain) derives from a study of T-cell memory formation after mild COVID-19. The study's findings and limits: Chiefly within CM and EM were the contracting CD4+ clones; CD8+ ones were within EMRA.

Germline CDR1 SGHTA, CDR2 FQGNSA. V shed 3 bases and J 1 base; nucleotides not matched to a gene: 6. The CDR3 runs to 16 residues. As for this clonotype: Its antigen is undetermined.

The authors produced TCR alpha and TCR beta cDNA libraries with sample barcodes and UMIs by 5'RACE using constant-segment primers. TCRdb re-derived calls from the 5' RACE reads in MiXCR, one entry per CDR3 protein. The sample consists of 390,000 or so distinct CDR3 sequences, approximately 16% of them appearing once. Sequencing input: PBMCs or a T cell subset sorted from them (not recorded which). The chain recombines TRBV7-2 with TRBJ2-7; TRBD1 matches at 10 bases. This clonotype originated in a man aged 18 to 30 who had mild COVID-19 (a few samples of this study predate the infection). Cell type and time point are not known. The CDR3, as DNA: TGTGCCAGCAGCTTCGATCGGGACAGGGGATCCTACGAGCAGTACTTC. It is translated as CASSFDRDRGSYEQYF.